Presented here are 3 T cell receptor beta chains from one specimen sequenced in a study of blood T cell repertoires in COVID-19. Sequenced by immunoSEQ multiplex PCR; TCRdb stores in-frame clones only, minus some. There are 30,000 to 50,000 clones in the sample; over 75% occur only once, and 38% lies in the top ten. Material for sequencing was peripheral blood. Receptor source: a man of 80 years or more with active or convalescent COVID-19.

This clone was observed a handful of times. CDR3 nucleotide sequence: TGTGCCAGCTCAGCCGGACAGGGCGGGAACACTGAAGCTTTCTTT. Protein product: CASSAGQGGNTEAFF. The chain has TRBV18 and TRBJ1-1; 8 nucleotides agree with TRBD1. CDR1 and CDR2 (germline): KGHSH, LQKENI. The CDR3 consists of 15 residues. Germline trimming cut 5 bases from V and 1 base from J; bases unmatched to any gene: 6.

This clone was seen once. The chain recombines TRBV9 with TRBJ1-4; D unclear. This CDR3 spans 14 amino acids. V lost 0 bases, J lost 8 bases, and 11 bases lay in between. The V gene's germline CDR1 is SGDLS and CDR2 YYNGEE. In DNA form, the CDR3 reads TGTGCCAGCAGCGTAGCGGGGAGGAGGGAAAAACTGTTTTTT. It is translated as CASSVAGRREKLFF.

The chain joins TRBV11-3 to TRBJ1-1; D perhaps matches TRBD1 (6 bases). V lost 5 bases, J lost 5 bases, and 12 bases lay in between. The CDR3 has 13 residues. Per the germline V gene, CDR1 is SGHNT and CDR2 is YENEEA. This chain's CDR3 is CASSPHRETEAFF. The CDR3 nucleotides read TGTGCCAGCAGCCCACACAGGGAGACTGAAGCTTTCTTT. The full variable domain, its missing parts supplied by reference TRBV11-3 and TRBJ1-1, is EAGVVQSPRYKIIEKKQPVAFWCNPISGHNTLYWYLQNLGQGPELLIRYENEEAVDDSQLPKDRFSAERLKGVDSTLKIQPAELGDSAVYLCASSPHRETEAFFGQGTRLTVV.